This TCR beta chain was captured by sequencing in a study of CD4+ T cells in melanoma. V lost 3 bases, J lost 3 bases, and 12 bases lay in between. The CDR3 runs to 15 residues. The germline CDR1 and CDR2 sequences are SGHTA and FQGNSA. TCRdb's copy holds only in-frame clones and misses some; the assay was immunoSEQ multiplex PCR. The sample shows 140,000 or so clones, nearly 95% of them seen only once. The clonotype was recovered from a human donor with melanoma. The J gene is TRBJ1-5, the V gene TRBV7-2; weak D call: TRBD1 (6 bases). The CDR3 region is CASSLGGRDNQPQHF. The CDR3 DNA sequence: TGTGCCAGCAGCTTGGGGGGGCGAGACAATCAGCCCCAGCATTTT.